This T cell receptor beta chain came from a study of cytomegalovirus exposure and HLA in healthy donors. Whole-study results and caveats: Accurate predictions that matched the HLA-A and HLA-B alleles of most subjects were reportedly made from TCR beta sequences.

Researchers ran the PCR with 60 Vbeta and 13 Jbeta primers. The assay was immunoSEQ multiplex PCR, and TCRdb's table has in-frame clones only and misses some. This sample carries roughly 100,000 clones, roughly four fifths of them seen once, and the ten largest clones take 1.6%. Germline loops: CDR1 LNHDA, CDR2 SQIVND (reference sequence). The V and J ends lost 0 bases and 3 bases, in that order; junction bases with no gene match: 1. This CDR3 has 15 residues. Regarding this clone: Its antigen remains unknown.

This chain links TRBV19 with TRBJ2-5; TRBD2 matches 10 bases. The clonotype was recovered from a man aged 50 or older in good health and CMV-seronegative. The sequenced material came from PBMCs. In nucleotides, the CDR3 is TGTGCCAGTAGTATAGATCTAGCGGGGGAAGAGACCCAGTACTTC. This encodes CASSIDLAGEETQYF.